Below are 17 T cell receptor beta chains sequenced from a single sample in a study of cytomegalovirus exposure and HLA in healthy donors. Repertoires were generated with immunoSEQ multiplex PCR, while TCRdb's copy carries only in-frame clones and drops some. This table has some 120,000 clones, around nine tenths appearing once. Sequencing was carried out using PBMCs. Source of these receptors: a man aged 25 to 40 in good health and CMV-seronegative.

The V gene is TRBV7-2, the J gene TRBJ1-1; 7 bases line up with TRBD1. The V gene end was trimmed by 1 base and the J gene end by 6 bases; junction bases not matched to a gene: 8. Germline V gene data show CDR1 as SGHTA and CDR2 as FQGNSA. The CDR3 covers 15 residues. CDR3 sequence (DNA): TGTGCCAGCAGCTTAGAGGCAGGGGGGTTGTCTGAAGCTTTCTTT. This translates into CASSLEAGGLSEAFF.

The V and J genes are TRBV2 and TRBJ1-2; 9 bases agree with TRBD1. Germline assignment: CDR1 SNHLY and CDR2 FYNNEI. The V segment lost 1 base and the J segment 3 bases; nucleotides outside the gene matches: 6. The CDR3 spans 16 residues. CDR3 DNA: TGTGCCAGCAGTGAAGGGGGACAGGGACCAGACTATGGCTACACCTTC. The encoded protein is CASSEGGQGPDYGYTF.

The chain couples TRBV5-5 to TRBJ2-3, with 8 bases matching TRBD1. The germline gives CDR1 SGHKS, CDR2 YYEKEE (reference sequence). The V segment lost 1 base and the J segment 1 base; nucleotides outside the gene matches: 5. CDR3 length equals 16 residues. The CDR3 here is CASSLIGTGGTDTQYF. The CDR3 region has the DNA TGTGCCAGCAGCTTGATCGGGACAGGAGGCACAGATACGCAGTATTTT.

This chain links TRBV7-3 with TRBJ2-1; possible D gene TRBD1, 5 bases. The CDR3 has 17 amino acids. Germline V gives CDR1 SGHTA, CDR2 FQGTGA. Trimming pared 5 bases from V and 6 bases from J, leaving 23 bases between. Here the CDR3 DNA reads TGTGCCAGCAGCCTTCTAGGTCCCAACACAGGTGGCAATGAGCAGTTCTTC. Translating gives CASSLLGPNTGGNEQFF.

The gene calls are TRBV11-2 and TRBJ1-6, with TRBD1 matching 8 bases. The CDR3 spans 15 residues. V was clipped by 4 bases and J by 9 bases; unmatched bases: 8. Germline CDR1 is SGHAT and CDR2 is FQNNGV. This chain's CDR3 is CASSSLTGGGSPLHF. CDR3 coding DNA: TGTGCCAGCAGCTCATTAACAGGGGGTGGTTCACCCCTCCACTTT.

Concerning this clone: The same CDR3 also results from other DNA sequences found in this sample. J is TRBJ1-2 and V is TRBV5-1; 7 bases are a match to TRBD1. This CDR3 is built from 13 residues. Per germline, CDR1 SGHRS and CDR2 YFSETQ. V shed 2 bases and J 5 bases; nucleotides not matched to a gene: 3. The CDR3 loop is CASSLPGGYGYTF. The CDR3 DNA reads as TGCGCCAGCAGCTTACCAGGGGGATATGGCTACACCTTC. Together with reference TRBV5-1 and TRBJ1-2, the CDR3 gives the full variable domain: KAGVTQTPRYLIKTRGQQVTLSCSPISGHRSVSWYQQTPGQGLQFLFEYFSETQRNKGNFPGRFSGRQFSNSRSEMNVSTLELGDSALYLCASSLPGGYGYTFGSGTRLTVV.

In this sample, this clone turned up once. The rearrangement links TRBV27 to TRBJ2-7; TRBD2 agrees at 7 bases. CDR3 size: 17 residues. The ends lost 0 bases at V and 2 bases at J; junction bases unmatched: 10. CDR1 and CDR2 (germline): MNHEY, SMNVEV (reference sequence). CDR3 sequence: CASSLSGGGSSPYEQYF. CDR3 coding DNA: TGTGCCAGCAGTTTATCAGGTGGCGGGAGTAGCCCCTACGAGCAGTACTTC.

This clone has just one count. CDR3 residues: CASSFKDRAVDTQYF. For the CDR3, the DNA is TGTGCCAGCAGTTTTAAGGACAGGGCGGTAGATACGCAGTATTTT. J is TRBJ2-3 and V is TRBV27, with 8 positions matching TRBD1. The CDR3 consists of 15 residues. With V trimmed by 3 bases and J by 5 bases, 7 bases remained unmatched. Germline values: CDR1 MNHEY, CDR2 SMNVEV (reference sequence).

The chain uses TRBV5-1 and TRBJ1-6, with 7 nucleotides matching TRBD1. Germline V gene sequence: CDR1 SGHRS, CDR2 YFSETQ. Trimming took 0 bases from V and 6 from J; bases not matched to a gene: 6. This CDR3 contains 16 residues. The CDR3 bases are TGCGCCAGCAGCTTGGTTTTGGGACAGCTTAATTCACCCCTCCACTTT. Translated: CASSLVLGQLNSPLHF.

This chain links TRBV30 with TRBJ2-5; tentatively, D is TRBD1 (6 bases). The germline CDR1 and CDR2 sequences are GTSNPN and SVGIG (reference sequence). V shed 1 base and J shed 5 bases, with 11 bases lying between them. CDR3 length equals 13 residues. CDR3 sequence: CAWSGGGGETQYF. The CDR3 coding sequence is TGTGCCTGGAGTGGAGGGGGTGGTGAGACCCAGTACTTC.

The rearrangement uses TRBV9 and TRBJ2-7, with 10 bases fitting TRBD1. V shed 4 bases, J shed 3 bases, and the junction held 10 bases outside the gene matches. In germline, CDR1 is SGDLS, CDR2 YYNGEE. The CDR3 has 16 amino acids. The CDR3 DNA reads TGTGCCAGCAGCCCACGGCGAAGGGACAGGGGCTACGAGCAGTACTTC. Protein product: CASSPRRRDRGYEQYF.

About this clone itself: This sample also contains other DNA sequences that code for the same CDR3. The rearrangement uses TRBV27 and TRBJ2-7, with 8 bases that match TRBD2. CDR1 is MNHEY, CDR2 SMNVEV, per germline (reference sequence). V dropped 4 bases and J dropped 5; count of bases not matched to a gene: 7. This CDR3 has 14 residues. CDR3 amino acids: CASSSGTSYHEQYF. The CDR3 DNA reads TGTGCCAGCAGTTCCGGGACTAGTTATCACGAGCAGTACTTC.

V gene TRBV4-1 combines with J gene TRBJ2-7; weak D call: TRBD2 (5 bases). Trimming stripped 1 base from V and 3 bases from J, with 10 bases between. This CDR3 is built from 14 residues. Germline assignment: CDR1 MGHRA and CDR2 YSYEKL. CDR3 region: CASSQVDRGYEQYF. CDR3 nucleotides: TGCGCCAGCAGCCAAGTAGACCGGGGCTACGAGCAGTACTTC.

This rearrangement joins TRBV7-2 to TRBJ2-1, with 7 bases that match TRBD1. The CDR3 runs 12 residues. The junction had 3 bases not matched to a gene; V was cut back by 6 bases and J by 7 bases. The V gene's germline CDR1 is SGHTA and CDR2 FQGNSA. CDR3 sequence reads: CASRPDRNEQFF. The CDR3 nucleotides read TGTGCCAGCAGGCCGGACAGGAATGAGCAGTTCTTC.

This chain connects TRBV7-2 to TRBJ1-2, with D possibly being TRBD1 (5 bases). With 1 base removed from V and 6 bases from J, the gap between germline ends came to 12 bases. Per the germline V gene, CDR1 is SGHTA and CDR2 is FQGNSA. The CDR3 has 14 amino acids. For the CDR3, the DNA is TGTGCCAGCAGCTTAGACAGGTGGGGAAATGGCTACACCTTC. Translating it yields CASSLDRWGNGYTF.

The chain combines TRBV5-1 with TRBJ2-7, with a tentative D call TRBD2 (5 bases). Germline values: CDR1 SGHRS, CDR2 YFSETQ. V was cut by 1 base and J by 1 base, with 12 bases left in between. The CDR3 loop spans 15 amino acids. As DNA, the CDR3 is TGCGCCAGCAGCTTGACGGGAACTAAGTCCTACGAGCAGTACTTC. Translating gives CASSLTGTKSYEQYF.

This clone was picked up one time. The chain uses TRBV13 and TRBJ2-1, with no clear D. CDR1 and CDR2 from the germline V gene are PRHDT and FYEKMQ (reference sequence). The CDR3 is 16 residues long. Trimming shortened V by 5 bases and J by 7 bases, and 21 bases separated the two germline ends. The CDR3 loop reads CASSPLQAASWNEQFF. The CDR3 DNA reads TGTGCCAGCAGCCCCCTTCAAGCAGCGTCGTGGAATGAGCAGTTCTTC.